The sequence of this TCR beta chain was determined in a study of CD8+CD57+ T cells in acquired aplastic anemia. The template used for profiling TCR beta VDJ and CDR3 was genomic DNA. TCRdb processed the reads anew with MiXCR; each CDR3 protein has one entry. The data hold around 140,000 distinct CDR3 sequences, with more than 35% observed a single time. The CDR3 extends over 14 amino acids. CDR1 and CDR2 from the germline V gene are SGHTA and FQGNSA. V shed 0 bases and J shed 9 bases, with 9 bases lying between them. The sequencing sample was made of sorted CD4+, CD8+, or CD8+CD57+ T cells (not recorded which) from PBMCs. J is TRBJ1-6 and V is TRBV7-2, with D unresolved. This clonotype was sampled from a human donor in good health, serving as a control. This CDR3 reads CASSLAIGSSPLHF. CDR3 sequence (DNA): TGTGCCAGCAGCTTAGCTATAGGGAGTTCACCCCTCCACTTT.